The clone carrying this T cell receptor (beta chain) has a handful of counts. The antigen is undetermined. This entry belongs to a study of cytomegalovirus exposure and HLA in healthy donors. The PCR was carried out with 60 Vbeta primers and 13 Jbeta primers. Data came from immunoSEQ multiplex PCR; TCRdb stores just in-frame clones and leaves some out. The repertoire holds about 82,000 clones, with around a tenth as singletons. Study-level findings and limits: A later analysis linked a missense DCLRE1C variant to TCR beta V- and J-gene trimming. Immune exposure data for these donors was limited to CMV serostatus. Earlier findings revealed that most TCR beta V segments proved productive either about 90% or about 30% of the time. Per published reports, the classifier diagnosed cytomegalovirus status with high specificity and sensitivity.

This CDR3 comprises 15 residues. The ends were cut back, 4 bases at V and 2 bases at J, with 12 bases in the middle. CDR1 SGHTS and CDR2 YDEGEE come from the germline V gene. This sequence originates from a man aged 55 to 69 in good health and CMV-seropositive. The sample was PBMCs. The rearrangement uses TRBV5-8 and TRBJ2-2, with D maybe TRBD2 (6 bases). The CDR3 loop is CASSRSGTNTGELFF. Written as DNA, the CDR3 is TGTGCCAGCAGCCGTTCCGGGACTAACACCGGGGAGCTGTTTTTT.